The clone carrying this T cell receptor (beta chain) was picked up one time. This entry is derived from a study of blood T cell repertoires in COVID-19. Study-wide context: Donors in the United States, Italy and Spain gave samples during acute or convalescent COVID-19. Nucleic acid was either cDNA or gDNA, and it came from T cells, B-cell-depleted T cells, or PBMCs.

Original data processing: Reference gene primer amplification in the assay estimated nucleated cell counts. Data came from immunoSEQ multiplex PCR; TCRdb stores just in-frame clones and leaves some out. The DNA gave D and trimming, while V, J and clone size come from that table. The sample holds 300,000 to 400,000 clones, about 87% seen once. Followed longitudinally, the Seattle patients had been enrolled during active infection. Source material: peripheral blood. This TCR was sampled from a woman younger than 45 with COVID-19, enrolled during active disease.

CDR3 residues: CASSLEVYTEAFF. For the CDR3, the DNA is TGTGCCAGCAGTTTGGAGGTATACACTGAAGCTTTCTTT. The genes are TRBV28 and TRBJ1-1; no clear D. This CDR3 spans 13 amino acids. Trimming pared 3 bases from V and 3 bases from J, leaving 8 bases between. The germline gives CDR1 MDHEN, CDR2 SYDVKM. Full variable domain (missing parts from reference TRBV28 and TRBJ1-1): DVKVTQSSRYLVKRTGEKVFLECVQDMDHENMFWYRQDPGLGLRLIYFSYDVKMKEKGDIPEGYSVSREKKERFSLILESASTNQTSMYLCASSLEVYTEAFFGQGTRLTVV.